The 18 T cell receptor beta chains reported below all come from one sample, sequenced in a study of cytomegalovirus exposure and HLA in healthy donors. The data were produced by immunoSEQ multiplex PCR, yet TCRdb's version contains in-frame clones alone and is incomplete. In the table there are 50,000 to 65,000 clones, about nine tenths of which are singletons. The specimen was PBMCs. These TCRs come from a young woman in good health and CMV-seropositive.

The rearrangement links TRBV5-1 to TRBJ2-2, with 8 bases matching TRBD1. V dropped 2 bases and J dropped 7; count of bases not matched to a gene: 1. The CDR3 is 13 amino acids. Looked up from germline, CDR1 is SGHRS and CDR2 is YFSETQ. The CDR3 protein is CASSLQGDGELFF. DNA of the CDR3: TGCGCCAGCAGCTTACAGGGGGACGGGGAGCTGTTTTTT.

CDR3 sequence reads: CASSLSDTISGNTIYF. The CDR3 nucleotides read TGTGCCAGCAGTTTATCTGACACGATCTCTGGAAACACCATATATTTT. This chain links TRBV28 with TRBJ1-3, with D hard to call. Germline CDR1 reads MDHEN; CDR2 reads SYDVKM. CDR3 length equals 16 residues. V was trimmed by 1 base and J by 0 bases, leaving 10 bases between them.

This clone was seen only once. The chain links TRBV4-2 to TRBJ2-7; 13 positions agree with TRBD2. With V trimmed by 4 bases and J by 2 bases, 8 bases remained unmatched. CDR3 size: 17 residues. In germline, CDR1 is LGHNA, CDR2 YNFKEQ. For the CDR3, the DNA is TGTGCCAGCAGCCTAGGACTAGCGGGGGTCTTAGCCTACGAGCAGTACTTC. Translation: CASSLGLAGVLAYEQYF.

The rearrangement joins TRBV21-1 to TRBJ1-5; the D segment call TRBD1 is taken from the table without a DNA check. TRBV21-1 is a documented pseudogene. The CDR3 is 19 amino acids. The CDR3 sequence: CASSKECYTGVWGNQPQHF. The CDR3 region has the DNA TGTGCCAGCAGCAAAGAGTGCTATACAGGGGTTTGGGGCAATCAGCCCCAGCATTTT.

The rearrangement joins TRBV9 to TRBJ2-5; 11 positions match TRBD1. V lost 4 bases and J lost 2; bases outside the gene matches: 7. This CDR3 contains 16 residues. Germline V CDR1 and CDR2: SGDLS, YYNGEE. The DNA for the CDR3 is TGTGCCAGCAGCCCCTGGACAGGGGGCCGTCAAGAGACCCAGTACTTC. Encoded protein: CASSPWTGGRQETQYF.

This clone has only one observation. The chain combines TRBV5-1 with TRBJ1-1; TRBD1 matches at 7 bases. The CDR3 is made up of 13 amino acids. The V and J ends lost 4 bases and 3 bases, in that order; junction bases with no gene match: 3. Germline V gene lookup returns CDR1 SGHRS and CDR2 YFSETQ. The CDR3 reads CASSLTGHTEAFF. CDR3 DNA sequence: TGCGCCAGCAGCCTGACAGGGCACACTGAAGCTTTCTTT.

This clone was counted a few times. V gene TRBV5-1 combines with J gene TRBJ1-5, with D unresolved. Germline-derived CDR1 and CDR2 are SGHRS and YFSETQ. The CDR3 consists of 13 residues. V lost 4 bases and J lost 3, with 8 bases in between. For the CDR3, the DNA is TGCGCCAGCAGCGCAGAAATCAATCAGCCCCAGCATTTT. Translated: CASSAEINQPQHF.

The J gene is TRBJ2-3, the V gene TRBV7-9, with 10 bases lining up with TRBD2. The CDR3 length is 15 residues. CDR1 is SEHNR and CDR2 is FQNEAQ in the germline V gene (reference sequence). Trimming at V came to 4 bases and at J to 2 bases, leaving 3 bases not matched to a gene. The CDR3 loop reads CASSSLAGATDTQYF. The DNA of the CDR3 is TGTGCCAGCAGCTCCCTAGCGGGGGCCACAGATACGCAGTATTTT.

The chain couples TRBV13 to TRBJ2-7; D is undetermined. This CDR3 is built from 11 residues. Germline CDR1 PRHDT, CDR2 FYEKMQ (reference sequence). The germline V and J ends were trimmed by 4 bases and 3 bases, with 4 bases remaining between them. In nucleotides, the CDR3 is TGTGCCAGCAGCTCCTACTACGAGCAGTACTTC. This codes for CASSSYYEQYF.

V usage is TRBV5-1 and J usage is TRBJ2-1; the match to TRBD2 covers 8 bases. CDR1 SGHRS and CDR2 YFSETQ come from the germline V gene. J gave up 4 bases and V 7 bases, and 13 bases lay outside the gene matches. This CDR3 has 16 amino acids. This CDR3 reads CASYRSGVAGYNEQFF. CDR3 DNA: TGCGCCAGCTACCGCTCCGGGGTAGCGGGGTACAATGAGCAGTTCTTC. Using reference TRBV5-1 and TRBJ2-1 for the parts outside the CDR3, the full variable domain is KAGVTQTPRYLIKTRGQQVTLSCSPISGHRSVSWYQQTPGQGLQFLFEYFSETQRNKGNFPGRFSGRQFSNSRSEMNVSTLELGDSALYLCASYRSGVAGYNEQFFGPGTRLTVL.

The chain links TRBV9 to TRBJ2-4; 9 bases match TRBD1. The CDR3 contains 16 residues. Trimming cost V 0 bases and J 6 bases; bases outside gene matches: 7. Germline V gene sequence: CDR1 SGDLS, CDR2 YYNGEE. The CDR3 nucleotides are TGTGCCAGCAGCGTAGATGTGGGGACAGGGCGAAACATTCAGTACTTC. Protein: CASSVDVGTGRNIQYF. Variable domain in full (rest from reference TRBV9 and TRBJ2-4): DSGVTQTPKHLITATGQRVTLRCSPRSGDLSVYWYQQSLDQGLQFLIQYYNGEERAKGNILERFSAQQFPDLHSELNLSSLELGDSALYFCASSVDVGTGRNIQYFGAGTRLSVL.

This clone was counted once. This chain joins TRBV15 and TRBJ2-3, with D tentatively TRBD1 (7 bases). Per the germline V gene, CDR1 is LNHNV and CDR2 is YYDKDF (reference sequence). V shed 4 bases and J shed 2 bases, with 13 bases lying between them. This CDR3 is built from 15 residues. For the CDR3, the DNA is TGTGCCACCAGCACCAGGGGGGACCACACAGATACGCAGTATTTT. It specifies CATSTRGDHTDTQYF. Complete variable domain (other parts from reference TRBV15 and TRBJ2-3): DAMVIQNPRYQVTQFGKPVTLSCSQTLNHNVMYWYQQKSSQAPKLLFHYYDKDFNNEADTPDNFQSRRPNTSFCFLDIRSPGLGDTAMYLCATSTRGDHTDTQYFGPGTRLTVL.

This clone was counted a single time. Here the CDR3 DNA reads TGCGCCAGCAGCCAAGAGGGGGGGCGCCGGACACCCCTCCACTTT. Translating it yields CASSQEGGRRTPLHF. This chain joins TRBV4-1 and TRBJ1-6; tentative D call: TRBD1 (6 bases). From germline, CDR1 is MGHRA and CDR2 YSYEKL. This CDR3 has 15 amino acids. V was pared by 0 bases and J by 11 bases, with 14 bases between.

The chain recombines TRBV6-4 with TRBJ1-2; no clear D. The germline V gene has CDR1 MRHNA and CDR2 SNTAGT. Trimming pared 4 bases from V and 8 bases from J, leaving 17 bases between. The CDR3 is 14 amino acids. The CDR3 protein is CASSVEYGKGGYTF. Here the CDR3 DNA reads TGTGCCAGCAGTGTCGAATACGGGAAGGGAGGCTACACCTTC.

The CDR3 DNA sequence: TGTGCCAGCAGCTTAGAGTCCGGTAGCGAGCAGTACTTC. Its translation: CASSLESGSEQYF. V usage is TRBV7-6 and J usage is TRBJ2-7; D uncertain. Deletions cut 1 base from V and 6 bases from J, with 10 bases between. CDR1 SGHVS and CDR2 FNYEAQ come from the germline V gene. The CDR3 is made up of 13 amino acids.

The J gene is TRBJ2-2, the V gene TRBV6-1; no clear D gene. Germline values: CDR1 MNHNS, CDR2 SASEGT. The V gene lost 6 bases and the J gene lost 8 bases, with 13 bases spanning the gap. The CDR3 length is 13 residues. The CDR3 DNA is TGTGCCAGCAGGGAGATAGTGGTTGGGGAGCTGTTTTTT. Protein product: CASREIVVGELFF.

V and J are TRBV7-2 and TRBJ2-3, with D tentatively TRBD1 (6 bases). The CDR3 extends over 15 amino acids. Per the germline V gene, CDR1 is SGHTA and CDR2 is FQGNSA. Trimming shortened V by 0 bases and J by 4 bases, and 11 bases separated the two germline ends. The CDR3 protein is CASSLARGSPDTQYF. The CDR3 nucleotides read TGTGCCAGCAGCTTAGCGAGGGGGAGCCCAGATACGCAGTATTTT.

The chain is built from TRBV4-1 and TRBJ2-1; D is possibly TRBD1 (5 bases). CDR1 and CDR2 (germline): MGHRA, YSYEKL. The V gene lost 5 bases and the J gene lost 7 bases, with 12 bases spanning the gap. The CDR3 runs 13 residues. CDR3 amino acids: CASSSPQGNEQFF. CDR3 nucleotide sequence: TGCGCCAGCAGCTCCCCTCAGGGTAATGAGCAGTTCTTC.